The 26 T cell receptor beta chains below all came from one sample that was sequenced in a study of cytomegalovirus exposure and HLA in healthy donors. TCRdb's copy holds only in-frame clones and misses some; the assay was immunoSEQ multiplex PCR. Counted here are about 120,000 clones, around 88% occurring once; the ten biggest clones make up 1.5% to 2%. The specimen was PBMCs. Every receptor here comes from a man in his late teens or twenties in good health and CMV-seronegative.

CDR3 sequence reads: CASSPRRGRSLGSGANVLTF. In nucleotides, the CDR3 is TGTGCCAGCAGCCCCCGGCGCGGGCGAAGTTTAGGGTCTGGGGCCAACGTCCTGACTTTC. The chain carries TRBV7-6 and TRBJ2-6; tentative D call: TRBD2 (5 bases). The CDR3 has 20 amino acids. Looked up from germline, CDR1 is SGHVS and CDR2 is FNYEAQ. The V and J ends lost 5 bases and 1 base respectively, with 24 bases between them.

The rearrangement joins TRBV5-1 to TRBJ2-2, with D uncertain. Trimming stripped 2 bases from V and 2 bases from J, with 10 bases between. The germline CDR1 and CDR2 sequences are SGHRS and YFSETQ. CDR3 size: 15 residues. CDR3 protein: CASSLTVKNTGELFF. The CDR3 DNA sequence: TGCGCCAGCAGCTTAACAGTAAAAAACACCGGGGAGCTGTTTTTT.

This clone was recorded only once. The DNA of the CDR3 is TGCGCCAGCAGCGCCGGGACACGGAGTTTGAAGCAGTACTTC. Amino acid sequence: CASSAGTRSLKQYF. The rearrangement links TRBV4-3 to TRBJ2-7; D might be TRBD1 (6 bases). With 5 bases removed from V and 8 bases from J, the gap between germline ends came to 19 bases. This CDR3 has 14 residues. Germline CDR1 is LGHNA and CDR2 is YSLEER.

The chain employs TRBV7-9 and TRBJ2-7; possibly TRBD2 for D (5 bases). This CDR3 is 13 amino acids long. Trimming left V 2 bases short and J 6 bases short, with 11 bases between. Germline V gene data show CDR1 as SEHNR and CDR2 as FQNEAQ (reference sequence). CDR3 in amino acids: CASSLRETGEQYF. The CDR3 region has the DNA TGTGCCAGCAGCTTAAGGGAGACTGGCGAGCAGTACTTC.

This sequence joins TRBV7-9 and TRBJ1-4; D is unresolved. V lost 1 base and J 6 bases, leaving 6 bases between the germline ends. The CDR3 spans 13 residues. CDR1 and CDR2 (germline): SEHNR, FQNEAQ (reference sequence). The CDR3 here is CASSLGRDEKLFF. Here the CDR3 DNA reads TGTGCCAGCAGCTTAGGGAGGGATGAAAAACTGTTTTTT.

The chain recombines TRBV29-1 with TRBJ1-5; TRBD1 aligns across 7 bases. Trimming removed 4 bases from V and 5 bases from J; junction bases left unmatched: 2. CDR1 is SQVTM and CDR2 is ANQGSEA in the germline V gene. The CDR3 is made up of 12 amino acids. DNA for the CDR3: TGCAGCGTTGGTCAGGGGGATCAGCCCCAGCATTTT. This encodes CSVGQGDQPQHF.

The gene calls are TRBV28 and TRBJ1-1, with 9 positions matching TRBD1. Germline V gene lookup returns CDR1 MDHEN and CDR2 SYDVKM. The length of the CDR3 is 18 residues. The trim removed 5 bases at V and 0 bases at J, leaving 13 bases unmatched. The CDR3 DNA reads TGTGCCAGCAGTCACCGGGACAGGGCGTTCTTTCTGAACACTGAAGCTTTCTTT. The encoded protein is CASSHRDRAFFLNTEAFF.

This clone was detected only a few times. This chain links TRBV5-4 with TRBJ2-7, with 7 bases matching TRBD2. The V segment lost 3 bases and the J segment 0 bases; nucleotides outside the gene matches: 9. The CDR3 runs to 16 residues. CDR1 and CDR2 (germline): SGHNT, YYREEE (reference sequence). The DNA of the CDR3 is TGTGCCAGCAGCTGGGGGGGGAAGCTAGGCTCCTACGAGCAGTACTTC. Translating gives CASSWGGKLGSYEQYF. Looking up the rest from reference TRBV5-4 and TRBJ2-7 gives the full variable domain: ETGVTQSPTHLIKTRGQQVTLRCSSQSGHNTVSWYQQALGQGPQFIFQYYREEENGRGNFPPRFSGLQFPNYSSELNVNALELDDSALYLCASSWGGKLGSYEQYFGPGTRLTVT.

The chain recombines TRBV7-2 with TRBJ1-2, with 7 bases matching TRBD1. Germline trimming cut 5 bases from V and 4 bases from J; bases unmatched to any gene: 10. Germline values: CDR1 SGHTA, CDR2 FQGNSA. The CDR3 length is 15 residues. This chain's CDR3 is CASSEQAQGVYGYTF. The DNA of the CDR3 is TGTGCCAGCAGCGAACAAGCCCAGGGGGTCTATGGCTACACCTTC.

For the CDR3, the DNA is TGTGCCAGCAGTTCCGGGGGGACCGGAAACACCATATATTTT. It yields the protein CASSSGGTGNTIYF. The V call is TRBV6-5, the J call TRBJ1-3; D is possibly TRBD1 (5 bases). Between the trimmed V and J ends, which lost 4 bases and 4 bases, there was a span of 11 bases. The CDR3 totals 14 residues. Germline CDR1 reads MNHEY; CDR2 reads SVGAGI.

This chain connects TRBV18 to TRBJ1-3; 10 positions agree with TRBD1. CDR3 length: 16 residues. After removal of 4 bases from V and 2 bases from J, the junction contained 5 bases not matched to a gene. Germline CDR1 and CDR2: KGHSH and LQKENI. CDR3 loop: CASSRAGQGAGNTIYF. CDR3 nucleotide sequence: TGTGCCAGCTCACGGGCTGGACAGGGGGCTGGAAACACCATATATTTT.

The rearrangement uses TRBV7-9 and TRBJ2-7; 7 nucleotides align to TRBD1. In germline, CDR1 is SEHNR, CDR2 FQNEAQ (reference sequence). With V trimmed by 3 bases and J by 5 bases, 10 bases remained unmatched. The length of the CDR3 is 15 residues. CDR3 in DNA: TGTGCCAGCAGCTTTTCGACAGGGAGTATGCACGAGCAGTACTTC. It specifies CASSFSTGSMHEQYF.

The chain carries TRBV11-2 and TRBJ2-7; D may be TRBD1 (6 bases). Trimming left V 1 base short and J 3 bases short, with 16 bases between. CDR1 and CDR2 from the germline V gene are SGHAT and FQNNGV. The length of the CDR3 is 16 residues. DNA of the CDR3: TGTGCCAGCAGCTTAGTCGGATGGGGCAGGGGCTACGAGCAGTACTTC. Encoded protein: CASSLVGWGRGYEQYF.

The CDR3 region is CASSVGLANNEQFF. The CDR3 nucleotides are TGTGCCAGCAGTGTGGGACTAGCGAACAATGAGCAGTTCTTC. This chain uses TRBV28 with TRBJ2-1; 10 bases agree with TRBD2. The germline CDR1 and CDR2 sequences are MDHEN and SYDVKM. CDR3 size: 14 residues. The ends lost 5 bases at V and 5 bases at J; junction bases unmatched: 3.

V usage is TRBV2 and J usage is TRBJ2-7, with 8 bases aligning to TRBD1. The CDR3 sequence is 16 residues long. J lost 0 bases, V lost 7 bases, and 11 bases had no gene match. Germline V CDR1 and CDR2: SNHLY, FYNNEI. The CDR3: CASNPGRTGNSYEQYF. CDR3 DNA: TGTGCCAGCAACCCCGGCAGGACAGGGAACTCCTACGAGCAGTACTTC. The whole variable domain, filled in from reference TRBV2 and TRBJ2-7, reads EPEVTQTPSHQVTQMGQEVILRCVPISNHLYFYWYRQILGQKVEFLVSFYNNEISEKSEIFDDQFSVERPDGSNFTLKIRSTKLEDSAMYFCASNPGRTGNSYEQYFGPGTRLTVT.

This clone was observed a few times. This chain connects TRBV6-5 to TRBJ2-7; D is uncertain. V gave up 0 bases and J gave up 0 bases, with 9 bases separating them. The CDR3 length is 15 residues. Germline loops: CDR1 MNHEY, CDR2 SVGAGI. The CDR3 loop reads CASSYSVVSSYEQYF. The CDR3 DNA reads TGTGCCAGCAGTTACTCGGTCGTGAGCTCCTACGAGCAGTACTTC.

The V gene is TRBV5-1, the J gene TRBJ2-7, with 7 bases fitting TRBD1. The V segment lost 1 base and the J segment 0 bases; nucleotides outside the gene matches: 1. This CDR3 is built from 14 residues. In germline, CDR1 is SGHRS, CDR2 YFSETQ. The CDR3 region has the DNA TGCGCCAGCAGCTTGCGGGACAGCTCCTACGAGCAGTACTTC. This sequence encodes CASSLRDSSYEQYF.

The CDR3 bases are TGTGCCAGCAGTTACCTTAACAGGGACCAGCCCCAGCATTTT. The encoded protein is CASSYLNRDQPQHF. The chain carries TRBV6-6 and TRBJ1-5; tentative D call: TRBD1 (6 bases). CDR3 length equals 14 residues. The ends were cut back, 2 bases at V and 7 bases at J, with 12 bases in the middle. The germline V gene has CDR1 MNHNY and CDR2 SVGAGI (reference sequence).

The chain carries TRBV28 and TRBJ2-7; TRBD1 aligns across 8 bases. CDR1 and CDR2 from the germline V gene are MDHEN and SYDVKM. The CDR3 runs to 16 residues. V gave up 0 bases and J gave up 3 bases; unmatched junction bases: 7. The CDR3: CASSLWRETGDYEQYF. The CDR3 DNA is TGTGCCAGCAGTTTATGGAGGGAGACAGGGGACTACGAGCAGTACTTC. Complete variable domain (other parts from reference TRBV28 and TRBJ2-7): DVKVTQSSRYLVKRTGEKVFLECVQDMDHENMFWYRQDPGLGLRLIYFSYDVKMKEKGDIPEGYSVSREKKERFSLILESASTNQTSMYLCASSLWRETGDYEQYFGPGTRLTVT.

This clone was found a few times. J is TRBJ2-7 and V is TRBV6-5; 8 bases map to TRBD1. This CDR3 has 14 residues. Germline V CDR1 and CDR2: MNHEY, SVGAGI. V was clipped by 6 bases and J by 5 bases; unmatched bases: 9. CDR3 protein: CASSLTGGRDEQYF. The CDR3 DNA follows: TGTGCCAGCAGCTTAACAGGGGGTCGCGACGAGCAGTACTTC.

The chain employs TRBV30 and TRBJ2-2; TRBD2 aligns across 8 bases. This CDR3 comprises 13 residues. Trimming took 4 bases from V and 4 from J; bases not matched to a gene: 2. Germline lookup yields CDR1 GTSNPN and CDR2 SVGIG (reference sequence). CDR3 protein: CAWTRGGTGELFF. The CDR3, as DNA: TGTGCCTGGACCCGGGGGGGCACCGGGGAGCTGTTTTTT.

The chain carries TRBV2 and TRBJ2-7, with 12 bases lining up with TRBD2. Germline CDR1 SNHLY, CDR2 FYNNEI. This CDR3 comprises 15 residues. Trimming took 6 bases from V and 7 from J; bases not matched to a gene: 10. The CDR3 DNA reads TGTGCCAGCAGGACCAGGACTAGCGGGGCTGGGGAGCAGTACTTC. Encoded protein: CASRTRTSGAGEQYF.

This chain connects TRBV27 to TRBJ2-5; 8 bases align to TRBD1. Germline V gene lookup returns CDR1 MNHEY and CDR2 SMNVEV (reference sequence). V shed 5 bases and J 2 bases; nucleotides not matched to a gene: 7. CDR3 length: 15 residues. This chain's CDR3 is CASSTRQGSQETQYF. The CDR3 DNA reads TGTGCCAGCAGTACGAGACAGGGGTCTCAAGAGACCCAGTACTTC.

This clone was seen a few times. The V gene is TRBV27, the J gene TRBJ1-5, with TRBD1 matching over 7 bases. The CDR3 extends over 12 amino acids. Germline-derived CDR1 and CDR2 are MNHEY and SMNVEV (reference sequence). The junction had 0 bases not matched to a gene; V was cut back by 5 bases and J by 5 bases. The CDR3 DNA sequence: TGTGCCAGCAGTGACAGGGATCAGCCCCAGCATTTT. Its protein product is CASSDRDQPQHF.

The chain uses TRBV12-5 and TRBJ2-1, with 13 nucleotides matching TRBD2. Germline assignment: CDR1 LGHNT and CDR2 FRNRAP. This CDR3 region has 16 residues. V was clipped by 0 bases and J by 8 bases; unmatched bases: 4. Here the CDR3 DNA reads TGTGCTAGTGGTTTGGTACTAGCGGGGGGGCGGTATGAGCAGTTCTTC. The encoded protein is CASGLVLAGGRYEQFF.

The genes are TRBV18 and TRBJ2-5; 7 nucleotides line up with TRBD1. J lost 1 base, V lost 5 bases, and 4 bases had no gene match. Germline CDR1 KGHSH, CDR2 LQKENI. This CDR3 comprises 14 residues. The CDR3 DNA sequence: TGTGCCAGCTCATCCGGACAGGTCCAAGAGACCCAGTACTTC. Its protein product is CASSSGQVQETQYF.